The subject of this entry is one T cell receptor beta chain. Its antigen is as yet unknown. The data were taken from a study of T cells in Graves' hyperthyroidism and ophthalmopathy. Study outcomes and limitations: Researchers found most expanded thyroid clonotypes above 0.001 in blood as well.

Template material for amplifying TCR beta CDR3 regions consisted of RNA transcripts. HTBI primers were the set used in a first-round RT-PCR of the TCR CDR3. TCRdb reprocessed the multiplex PCR reads via MiXCR and lists one record per CDR3 protein. The sample includes over 650,000 distinct CDR3 sequences, less than 45% of them seen just once. V was cut by 10 bases and J by 0 bases, with 16 bases left in between. There are 14 residues in the CDR3. CDR1 and CDR2 from the germline V gene are ENHRY and SYGVKD. The source is an adult man with Graves' disease, either hyperthyroidism or ophthalmopathy (not recorded which). This chain uses TRBV10-3 with TRBJ2-7; no clear D. Source material: peripheral blood or thyroid tissue (not recorded which). As DNA, the CDR3 is TGTGCCAGCAACCCCCTGGGTAGCTCCTACGAGCAGTACTTC. This codes for CASNPLGSSYEQYF.